These T cell receptor beta chains were read from a single sample in a study of PD-L1 blockade in urothelial cancer. Generated by immunoSEQ multiplex PCR, the TCRdb table keeps only in-frame clones and is missing some. The data show 100,000 or so clones, over 80% seen once. The sample was PBMCs, taken around atezolizumab (anti-PD-L1) treatment. The receptor source for this set is a woman at least 80 years old with urothelial cancer. CDR3s include the opening cysteine and the closing phenylalanine or tryptophan. Each record gives: clone size, V gene, D gene, J gene, CDR3 protein, CDR3 DNA. The D gene is left open where the match is weak. Part of the rows lack a size; the others show once, few, many or a class for expanded clones.

clone size: few; V gene: TRBV28; D gene: .; J gene: TRBJ2-7; CDR3 protein: CASSFSGSFYEQYF; CDR3 DNA: TGTGCCAGCAGTTTTAGTGGGAGTTTCTACGAGCAGTACTTC
clone size: .; V gene: TRBV2; D gene: TRBD1; J gene: TRBJ2-2; CDR3 protein: CASSDAPGQGNTGELFF; CDR3 DNA: TGTGCCAGCAGTGATGCACCGGGACAGGGAAACACCGGGGAGCTGTTTTTT
clone size: .; V gene: TRBV6-1; D gene: .; J gene: TRBJ1-1; CDR3 protein: CASSGDTLNTEAFF; CDR3 DNA: TGTGCCAGCAGTGGGGACACACTCAACACTGAAGCTTTCTTT
clone size: .; V gene: TRBV7-9; D gene: TRBD2; J gene: TRBJ2-5; CDR3 protein: CASSLGQTSGIGETQYF; CDR3 DNA: TGTGCCAGCAGCTTAGGCCAGACTAGCGGGATCGGTGAGACCCAGTACTTC
clone size: .; V gene: TRBV18; D gene: TRBD1; J gene: TRBJ2-7; CDR3 protein: CASSGRDRAYEQYF; CDR3 DNA: TGTGCCAGCTCAGGCCGGGACAGGGCCTACGAGCAGTACTTC
clone size: .; V gene: TRBV28; D gene: .; J gene: TRBJ1-1; CDR3 protein: CASSITKPRGLKDTEAFF; CDR3 DNA: TGTGCCAGCAGTATAACCAAACCTCGAGGGCTAAAGGACACTGAAGCTTTCTTT
clone size: .; V gene: TRBV5-1; D gene: TRBD2; J gene: TRBJ2-1; CDR3 protein: CASRDEAGLAAYNEQFF; CDR3 DNA: TGCGCCAGCAGGGACGAAGCAGGACTAGCGGCTTACAATGAGCAGTTCTTC
clone size: .; V gene: TRBV6-5; D gene: .; J gene: TRBJ1-1; CDR3 protein: CASSYFSGGNTEAFF; CDR3 DNA: TGTGCCAGCAGTTATTTCAGCGGGGGGAACACTGAAGCTTTCTTT
clone size: .; V gene: TRBV16; D gene: TRBD1; J gene: TRBJ1-5; CDR3 protein: CASSGTGGRQPQHF; CDR3 DNA: TGTGCCAGCAGCGGGACAGGGGGCCGTCAGCCCCAGCATTTT
clone size: .; V gene: TRBV27; D gene: TRBD1; J gene: TRBJ2-2; CDR3 protein: CASRPSYRGGGELFF; CDR3 DNA: TGTGCCAGCAGACCCTCTTACAGGGGCGGCGGGGAGCTGTTTTTT
clone size: once; V gene: TRBV27; D gene: TRBD1; J gene: TRBJ1-5; CDR3 protein: CASSRGQSHQPQHF; CDR3 DNA: TGTGCCAGCAGTAGGGGACAGTCACATCAGCCCCAGCATTTT
clone size: .; V gene: TRBV4-1; D gene: TRBD2; J gene: TRBJ2-1; CDR3 protein: CASSQDIASGSSEQFF; CDR3 DNA: TGCGCCAGCAGCCAAGATATCGCTAGCGGGAGCTCCGAGCAGTTCTTC
clone size: few; V gene: TRBV29-1; D gene: .; J gene: TRBJ2-1; CDR3 protein: CSVVVSGSPYNEQFF; CDR3 DNA: TGCAGCGTTGTTGTTAGCGGTAGCCCCTACAATGAGCAGTTCTTC
clone size: .; V gene: TRBV10-2; D gene: .; J gene: TRBJ2-3; CDR3 protein: CASSGTSRTDTQYF; CDR3 DNA: TGCGCCAGCAGTGGAACTTCCCGCACAGATACGCAGTATTTT
clone size: .; V gene: TRBV7-9; D gene: .; J gene: TRBJ2-2; CDR3 protein: CASSLTGHTGELFF; CDR3 DNA: TGTGCCAGCAGCTTAACAGGGCACACCGGGGAGCTGTTTTTT
clone size: .; V gene: TRBV11-1; D gene: TRBD1; J gene: TRBJ1-1; CDR3 protein: CASSPGRGQGGPEAFF; CDR3 DNA: TGTGCCAGCAGCCCAGGACGCGGACAGGGGGGCCCTGAAGCTTTCTTT
clone size: .; V gene: TRBV15; D gene: .; J gene: TRBJ2-1; CDR3 protein: CATSRDLPGPFEQFF; CDR3 DNA: TGTGCCACCAGCAGAGATCTTCCAGGCCCGTTTGAGCAGTTCTTC
clone size: .; V gene: TRBV19; D gene: .; J gene: TRBJ1-5; CDR3 protein: CASRPGQERPQHF; CDR3 DNA: TGTGCCAGTAGACCGGGACAAGAGCGGCCCCAGCATTTT
clone size: .; V gene: TRBV5-1; D gene: TRBD1; J gene: TRBJ2-5; CDR3 protein: CASSLSLISGTGIQETQYF; CDR3 DNA: TGCGCCAGCAGCTTGTCCCTAATCTCCGGGACAGGGATACAAGAGACCCAGTACTTC
clone size: .; V gene: TRBV5-4; D gene: .; J gene: TRBJ2-3; CDR3 protein: CASSLEQTTDTQYF; CDR3 DNA: TGTGCCAGCAGCTTGGAACAGACCACAGATACGCAGTATTTT
clone size: .; V gene: TRBV7-9; D gene: .; J gene: TRBJ2-3; CDR3 protein: CASSLGVSGSTDTQYF; CDR3 DNA: TGTGCCAGCAGCTTAGGTGTTAGCGGAAGCACAGATACGCAGTATTTT
clone size: once; V gene: TRBV4-1; D gene: TRBD2; J gene: TRBJ2-7; CDR3 protein: CASSQVGGVYEQYF; CDR3 DNA: TGCGCCAGCAGCCAAGTGGGAGGGGTCTACGAGCAGTACTTC
clone size: .; V gene: TRBV2; D gene: .; J gene: TRBJ1-4; CDR3 protein: CASSLGGGPNEKLFF; CDR3 DNA: TGTGCCAGCAGTTTAGGGGGGGGGCCTAATGAAAAACTGTTTTTT
clone size: .; V gene: TRBV11-2; D gene: TRBD1; J gene: TRBJ1-5; CDR3 protein: CASSPNRGQPQHF; CDR3 DNA: TGTGCCAGCAGCCCCAACAGGGGTCAGCCCCAGCATTTT
clone size: .; V gene: TRBV9; D gene: .; J gene: TRBJ1-1; CDR3 protein: CASSGVMNTEAFF; CDR3 DNA: TGTGCCAGCAGCGGTGTCATGAACACTGAAGCTTTCTTT
clone size: .; V gene: TRBV19; D gene: TRBD1; J gene: TRBJ2-2; CDR3 protein: CASSIVRGPNTGELFF; CDR3 DNA: TGTGCCAGTAGTATAGTAAGGGGGCCGAACACCGGGGAGCTGTTTTTT
clone size: .; V gene: TRBV7-8; D gene: TRBD2; J gene: TRBJ2-1; CDR3 protein: CASSPTSGPWDEQFF; CDR3 DNA: TGTGCCAGCAGCCCCACTAGCGGGCCTTGGGATGAGCAGTTCTTC
clone size: .; V gene: TRBV28; D gene: .; J gene: TRBJ2-7; CDR3 protein: CASSFPDRRYEQYF; CDR3 DNA: TGTGCCAGCAGTTTTCCCGACAGACGCTACGAGCAGTACTTC
clone size: .; V gene: TRBV6-1; D gene: TRBD2; J gene: TRBJ2-1; CDR3 protein: CASSELAGYRNEQFF; CDR3 DNA: TGTGCCAGCAGTGAACTAGCGGGATATAGAAATGAGCAGTTCTTC
clone size: .; V gene: TRBV5-1; D gene: .; J gene: TRBJ2-2; CDR3 protein: CASSSPGKGELFF; CDR3 DNA: TGCGCCAGCAGCTCACCCGGGAAGGGGGAGCTGTTTTTT
clone size: .; V gene: TRBV28; D gene: TRBD1; J gene: TRBJ2-5; CDR3 protein: CASSSPEGAYRETQYF; CDR3 DNA: TGTGCCAGCAGTTCCCCCGAGGGGGCGTACAGGGAGACCCAGTACTTC
clone size: .; V gene: TRBV19; D gene: TRBD1; J gene: TRBJ1-3; CDR3 protein: CASQLSRDRVSGNTIYF; CDR3 DNA: TGTGCCAGCCAACTCAGCCGGGACAGGGTCTCTGGAAACACCATATATTTT
clone size: .; V gene: TRBV9; D gene: .; J gene: TRBJ1-3; CDR3 protein: CASSPGGIAGNTIYF; CDR3 DNA: TGTGCCAGCAGCCCGGGAGGGATTGCTGGAAACACCATATATTTT
clone size: .; V gene: TRBV15; D gene: .; J gene: TRBJ1-1; CDR3 protein: CATSRDPEGLNTEAFF; CDR3 DNA: TGTGCCACCAGCAGAGATCCAGAGGGCTTGAACACTGAAGCTTTCTTT
clone size: .; V gene: TRBV9; D gene: .; J gene: TRBJ1-1; CDR3 protein: CASSVGTSFQNTEAFF; CDR3 DNA: TGTGCCAGCAGCGTAGGGACAAGCTTCCAGAACACTGAAGCTTTCTTT
clone size: .; V gene: TRBV4-1; D gene: TRBD2; J gene: TRBJ2-3; CDR3 protein: CASSQDIFGGRASTDTQYF; CDR3 DNA: TGCGCCAGCAGCCAAGATATTTTCGGCGGGAGGGCTAGCACAGATACGCAGTATTTT
clone size: .; V gene: TRBV11-2; D gene: TRBD1; J gene: TRBJ2-2; CDR3 protein: CASRLDRGTGELFF; CDR3 DNA: TGTGCCAGCAGACTTGACAGGGGGACCGGGGAGCTGTTTTTT
clone size: .; V gene: TRBV27; D gene: .; J gene: TRBJ1-5; CDR3 protein: CASSLWGGNQPQHF; CDR3 DNA: TGTGCCAGCAGTTTATGGGGGGGTAATCAGCCCCAGCATTTT
clone size: .; V gene: TRBV28; D gene: .; J gene: TRBJ2-7; CDR3 protein: CASREAQGYEQYF; CDR3 DNA: TGTGCCAGCAGAGAAGCGCAGGGCTACGAGCAGTACTTC
clone size: .; V gene: TRBV5-5; D gene: TRBD2; J gene: TRBJ2-1; CDR3 protein: CASSFEAGVWNEQFF; CDR3 DNA: TGTGCCAGCAGCTTCGAGGCGGGAGTCTGGAATGAGCAGTTCTTC
clone size: .; V gene: TRBV19; D gene: TRBD1; J gene: TRBJ1-5; CDR3 protein: CASSSRQGASQPQHF; CDR3 DNA: TGTGCCAGTAGTTCAAGGCAGGGGGCGAGTCAGCCCCAGCATTTT
clone size: .; V gene: TRBV5-5; D gene: .; J gene: TRBJ2-1; CDR3 protein: CASQISGSYNEQFF; CDR3 DNA: TGTGCCAGCCAGATCTCTGGCTCCTACAATGAGCAGTTCTTC
clone size: .; V gene: TRBV4-1; D gene: .; J gene: TRBJ2-7; CDR3 protein: CASSQPTGDYEQYF; CDR3 DNA: TGCGCCAGCAGCCAGCCCACAGGTGACTACGAGCAGTACTTC
clone size: once; V gene: TRBV30; D gene: TRBD2; J gene: TRBJ2-1; CDR3 protein: CAWNPAGHNEQFF; CDR3 DNA: TGTGCCTGGAATCCAGCGGGACACAATGAGCAGTTCTTC
clone size: once; V gene: TRBV5-1; D gene: .; J gene: TRBJ2-3; CDR3 protein: CASRPRETDTQYF; CDR3 DNA: TGCGCCAGCAGGCCAAGGGAGACAGATACGCAGTATTTT
clone size: .; V gene: TRBV19; D gene: .; J gene: TRBJ2-7; CDR3 protein: CASGEVFSYEQYF; CDR3 DNA: TGTGCCAGTGGGGAGGTTTTCTCCTACGAGCAGTACTTC
clone size: .; V gene: TRBV2; D gene: TRBD2; J gene: TRBJ2-2; CDR3 protein: CASSGYWWAGGTNTGELFF; CDR3 DNA: TGTGCCAGCAGTGGGTATTGGTGGGCGGGAGGGACGAACACCGGGGAGCTGTTTTTT
clone size: .; V gene: TRBV11-3; D gene: .; J gene: TRBJ1-1; CDR3 protein: CASSAGGNTEAFF; CDR3 DNA: TGTGCCAGCAGCGCGGGGGGGAACACTGAAGCTTTCTTT
clone size: .; V gene: TRBV6-5; D gene: .; J gene: TRBJ1-1; CDR3 protein: CASYRTGNTEAFF; CDR3 DNA: TGTGCCAGCTACCGTACAGGGAACACTGAAGCTTTCTTT
clone size: .; V gene: TRBV29-1; D gene: .; J gene: TRBJ2-5; CDR3 protein: CSVARESGKTQYF; CDR3 DNA: TGCAGCGTTGCCCGTGAATCCGGGAAGACCCAGTACTTC
clone size: .; V gene: TRBV30; D gene: .; J gene: TRBJ2-1; CDR3 protein: CAWNPSRDHEQFF; CDR3 DNA: TGTGCCTGGAACCCCTCTAGAGACCATGAGCAGTTCTTC
clone size: once; V gene: TRBV11-3; D gene: TRBD2; J gene: TRBJ2-1; CDR3 protein: CASSLASGRGNEQFF; CDR3 DNA: TGTGCCAGCAGCTTAGCCAGCGGGAGGGGGAATGAGCAGTTCTTC
clone size: .; V gene: TRBV2; D gene: .; J gene: TRBJ1-2; CDR3 protein: CASSEARAAYGYTF; CDR3 DNA: TGTGCCAGCAGTGAAGCGAGGGCAGCCTATGGCTACACCTTC
clone size: once; V gene: TRBV27; D gene: .; J gene: TRBJ2-2; CDR3 protein: CASRRGSRSTGELFF; CDR3 DNA: TGTGCCAGCAGAAGGGGCAGTAGGTCCACCGGGGAGCTGTTTTTT
clone size: .; V gene: TRBV18; D gene: TRBD2; J gene: TRBJ2-2; CDR3 protein: CASSPTSGRPPGELFF; CDR3 DNA: TGTGCCAGCTCACCGACTAGCGGGAGGCCACCCGGGGAGCTGTTTTTT